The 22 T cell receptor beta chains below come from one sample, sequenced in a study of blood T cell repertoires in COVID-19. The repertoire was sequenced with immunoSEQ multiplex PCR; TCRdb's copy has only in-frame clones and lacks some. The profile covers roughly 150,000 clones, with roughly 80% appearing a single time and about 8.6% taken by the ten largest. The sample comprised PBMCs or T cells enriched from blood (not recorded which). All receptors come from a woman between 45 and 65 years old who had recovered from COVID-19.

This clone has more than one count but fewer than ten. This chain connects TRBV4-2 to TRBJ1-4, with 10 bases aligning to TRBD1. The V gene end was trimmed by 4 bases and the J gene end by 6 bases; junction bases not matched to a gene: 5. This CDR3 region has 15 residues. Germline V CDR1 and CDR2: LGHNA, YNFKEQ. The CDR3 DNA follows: TGTGCCAGCAGCCCCCGGGACAGGGGAGATGAAAAACTGTTTTTT. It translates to CASSPRDRGDEKLFF.

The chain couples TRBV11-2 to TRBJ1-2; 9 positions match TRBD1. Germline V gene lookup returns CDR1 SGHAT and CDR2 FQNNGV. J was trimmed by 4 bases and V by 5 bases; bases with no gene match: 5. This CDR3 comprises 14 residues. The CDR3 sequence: CASSADRGRYGYTF. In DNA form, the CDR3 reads TGTGCCAGCAGCGCGGACAGGGGACGCTATGGCTACACCTTC.

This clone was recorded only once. CDR3 residues: CASHPRGDGAFF. CDR3 coding DNA: TGTGCCTCGCACCCGCGGGGTGACGGGGCTTTCTTT. The J gene is TRBJ1-1, the V gene TRBV10-3, with D hard to call. The V gene lost 11 bases and the J gene lost 11 bases, with 21 bases spanning the gap. CDR1 is ENHRY and CDR2 is SYGVKD in the germline V gene. The CDR3 length is 12 residues.

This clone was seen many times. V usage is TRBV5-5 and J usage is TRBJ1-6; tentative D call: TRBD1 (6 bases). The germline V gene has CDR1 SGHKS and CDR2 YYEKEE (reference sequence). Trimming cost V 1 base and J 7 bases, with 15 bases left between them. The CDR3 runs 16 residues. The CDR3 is CASSLWLAGENSPLHF. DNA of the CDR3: TGTGCCAGCAGCTTGTGGTTGGCAGGGGAGAATTCACCCCTCCACTTT.

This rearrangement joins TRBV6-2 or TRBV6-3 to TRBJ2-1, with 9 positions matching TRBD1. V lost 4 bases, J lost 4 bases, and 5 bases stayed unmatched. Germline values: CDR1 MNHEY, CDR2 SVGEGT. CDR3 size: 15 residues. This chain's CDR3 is CASSLQGARYNEQFF. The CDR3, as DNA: TGTGCCAGCAGTTTACAGGGGGCGCGGTACAATGAGCAGTTCTTC.

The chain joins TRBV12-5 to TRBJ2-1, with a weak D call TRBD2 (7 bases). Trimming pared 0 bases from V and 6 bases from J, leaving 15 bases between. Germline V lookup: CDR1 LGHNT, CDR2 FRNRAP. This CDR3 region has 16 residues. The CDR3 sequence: CASGLVQGGGFNEQFF. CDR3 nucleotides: TGTGCTAGTGGTTTGGTACAGGGAGGGGGGTTCAATGAGCAGTTCTTC. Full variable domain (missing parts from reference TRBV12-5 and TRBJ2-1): DARVTQTPRHKVTEMGQEVTMRCQPILGHNTVFWYRQTMMQGLELLAYFRNRAPLDDSGMPKDRFSAEMPDATLATLKIQPSEPRDSAVYFCASGLVQGGGFNEQFFGPGTRLTVL.

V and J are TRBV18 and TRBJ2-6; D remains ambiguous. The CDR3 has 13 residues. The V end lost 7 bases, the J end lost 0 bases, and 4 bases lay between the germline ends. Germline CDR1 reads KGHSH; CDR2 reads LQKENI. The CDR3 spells CASLVSGANVLTF. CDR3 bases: TGTGCCAGCTTAGTCTCTGGGGCCAACGTCCTGACTTTC.

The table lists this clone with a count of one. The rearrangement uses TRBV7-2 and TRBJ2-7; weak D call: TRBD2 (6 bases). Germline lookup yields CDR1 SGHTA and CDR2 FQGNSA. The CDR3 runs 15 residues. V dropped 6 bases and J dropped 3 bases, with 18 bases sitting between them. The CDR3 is CASRKVGGPLYEQYF. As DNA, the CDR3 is TGTGCCAGCAGAAAGGTGGGGGGTCCGCTCTACGAGCAGTACTTC.

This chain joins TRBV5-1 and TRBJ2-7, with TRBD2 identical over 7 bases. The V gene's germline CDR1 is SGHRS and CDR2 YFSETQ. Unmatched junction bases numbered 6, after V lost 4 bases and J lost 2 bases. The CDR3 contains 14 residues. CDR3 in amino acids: CASSPGTTAYEQYF. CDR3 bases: TGCGCCAGCAGCCCCGGGACTACGGCCTACGAGCAGTACTTC.

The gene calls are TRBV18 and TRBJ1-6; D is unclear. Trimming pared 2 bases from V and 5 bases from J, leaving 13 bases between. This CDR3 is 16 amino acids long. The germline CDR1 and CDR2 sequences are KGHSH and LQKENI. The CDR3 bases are TGTGCCAGCTCACCAAATTCTCGGGGTAATAATTCACCCCTCCACTTT. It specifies CASSPNSRGNNSPLHF.

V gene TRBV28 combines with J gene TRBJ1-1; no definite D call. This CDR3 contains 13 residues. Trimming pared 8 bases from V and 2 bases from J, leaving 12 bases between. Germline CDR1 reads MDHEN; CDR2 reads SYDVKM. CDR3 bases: TGTGCCAGCGTAAGACAAGTTAACACTGAAGCTTTCTTT. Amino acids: CASVRQVNTEAFF.

CDR3 sequence reads: CASSPTRVKNTEAFF. For the CDR3, the DNA is TGTGCCAGCAGCCCGACCAGGGTAAAGAACACTGAAGCTTTCTTT. The rearrangement uses TRBV11-3 and TRBJ1-1; perhaps TRBD1 as D (5 bases). The CDR3 length is 15 residues. V lost 5 bases to trimming and J lost 1 base, with 14 bases between them. Germline CDR1 is SGHNT and CDR2 is YENEEA.

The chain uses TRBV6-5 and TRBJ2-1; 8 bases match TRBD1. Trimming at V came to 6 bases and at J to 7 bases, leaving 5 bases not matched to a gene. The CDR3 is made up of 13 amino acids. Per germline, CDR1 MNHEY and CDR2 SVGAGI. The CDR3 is CASRAQGVNEQFF. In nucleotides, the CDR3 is TGTGCCAGCAGGGCACAGGGGGTGAATGAGCAGTTCTTC.

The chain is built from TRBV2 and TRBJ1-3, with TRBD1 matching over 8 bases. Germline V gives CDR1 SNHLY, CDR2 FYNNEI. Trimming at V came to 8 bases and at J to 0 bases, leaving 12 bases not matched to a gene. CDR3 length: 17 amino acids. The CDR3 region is CASGTRDRGFSGNTIYF. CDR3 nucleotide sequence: TGTGCCAGCGGGACCCGAGACAGGGGCTTCTCTGGAAACACCATATATTTT. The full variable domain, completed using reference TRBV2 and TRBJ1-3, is EPEVTQTPSHQVTQMGQEVILRCVPISNHLYFYWYRQILGQKVEFLVSFYNNEISEKSEIFDDQFSVERPDGSNFTLKIRSTKLEDSAMYFCASGTRDRGFSGNTIYFGEGSWLTVV.

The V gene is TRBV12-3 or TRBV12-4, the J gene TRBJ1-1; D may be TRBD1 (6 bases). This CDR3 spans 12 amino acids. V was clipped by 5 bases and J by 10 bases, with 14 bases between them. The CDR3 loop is CASSPRTVGAFF. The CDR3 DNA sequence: TGTGCCAGCAGTCCAAGGACAGTGGGAGCTTTCTTT.

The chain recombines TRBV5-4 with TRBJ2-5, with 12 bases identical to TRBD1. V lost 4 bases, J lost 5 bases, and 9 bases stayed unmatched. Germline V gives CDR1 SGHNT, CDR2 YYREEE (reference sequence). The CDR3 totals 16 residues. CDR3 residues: CASSPPGQGAVETQYF. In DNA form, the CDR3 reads TGTGCCAGCAGCCCTCCGGGACAGGGGGCAGTGGAGACCCAGTACTTC.

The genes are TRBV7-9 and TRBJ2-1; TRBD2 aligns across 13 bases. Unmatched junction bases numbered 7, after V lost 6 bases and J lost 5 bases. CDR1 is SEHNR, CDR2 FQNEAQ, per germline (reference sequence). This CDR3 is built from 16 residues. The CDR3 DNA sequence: TGTGCCAGCAGACGAGACGGACTAGCGGGGGACAATGAGCAGTTCTTC. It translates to CASRRDGLAGDNEQFF.

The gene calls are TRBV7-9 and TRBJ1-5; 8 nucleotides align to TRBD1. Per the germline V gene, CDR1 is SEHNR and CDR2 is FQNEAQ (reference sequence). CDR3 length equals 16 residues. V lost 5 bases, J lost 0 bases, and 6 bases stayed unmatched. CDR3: CASSPGTGYSNQPQHF. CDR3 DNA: TGTGCCAGCAGCCCGGGGACAGGTTATAGCAATCAGCCCCAGCATTTT.

The CDR3: CASSLSQPGGADTQYF. Here the CDR3 DNA reads TGTGCCAGCAGCTTAAGTCAGCCAGGCGGGGCAGATACGCAGTATTTT. This chain links TRBV7-9 with TRBJ2-3; maybe TRBD2 (6 bases). V lost 2 bases to trimming and J lost 4 bases, with 16 bases between them. The CDR3 runs 16 residues. Germline CDR1 SEHNR, CDR2 FQNEAQ (reference sequence).

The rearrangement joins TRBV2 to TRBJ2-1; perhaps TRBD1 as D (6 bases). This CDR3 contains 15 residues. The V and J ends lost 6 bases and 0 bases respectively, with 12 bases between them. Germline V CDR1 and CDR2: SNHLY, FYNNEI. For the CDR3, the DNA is TGTGCCAGCAGGAATGACAGGAGCTCCTACAATGAGCAGTTCTTC. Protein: CASRNDRSSYNEQFF.

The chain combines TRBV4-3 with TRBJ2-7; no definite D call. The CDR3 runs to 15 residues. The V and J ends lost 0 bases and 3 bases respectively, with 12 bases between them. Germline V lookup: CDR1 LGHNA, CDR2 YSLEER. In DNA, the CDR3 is TGCGCCAGCAGCCAAGATCTAACTCCACGCTACGAGCAGTACTTC. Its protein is CASSQDLTPRYEQYF.

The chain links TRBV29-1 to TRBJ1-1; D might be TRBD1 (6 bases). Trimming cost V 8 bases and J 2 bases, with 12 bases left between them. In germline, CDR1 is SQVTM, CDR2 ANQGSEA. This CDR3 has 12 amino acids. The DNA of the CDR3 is TGCAGCACAGGACAGAAAAACACTGAAGCTTTCTTT. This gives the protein CSTGQKNTEAFF.